This record looks at one T cell receptor (beta chain) sequence and its context. Data came from immunoSEQ multiplex PCR; TCRdb stores just in-frame clones and leaves some out. The sample consists of about 680,000 clones, roughly 90% of them appearing once. Treatment noted: around 19 received Ad26.COV2.S at low or high dose, single or two shots; several received placebo; per-sample allocation not given. The samples were gathered on day 63 after the first injection of vaccine or placebo. The data were obtained in a study of Ad26.COV2.S vaccination and SARS-CoV-2 variants. This CDR3 is built from 15 residues. Trimming shortened V by 1 base and J by 4 bases, and 13 bases separated the two germline ends. CDR1 and CDR2 (germline): LGHDT, YNNKEL (reference sequence).

Source: peripheral blood, taken in a trial of Ad26.COV2.S vaccine versus placebo. The origin of this receptor is a person between 18 and 65 years old who received the Ad26.COV2.S COVID-19 vaccine or a placebo. The chain carries TRBV3-1 (or the pseudogene TRBV3-2) and TRBJ2-5, with D unclear. The CDR3 region has the DNA TGTGCCAGCAGCCAAGTTCGAAGTATTTCAGAGACCCAGTACTTC. Its protein product is CASSQVRSISETQYF.